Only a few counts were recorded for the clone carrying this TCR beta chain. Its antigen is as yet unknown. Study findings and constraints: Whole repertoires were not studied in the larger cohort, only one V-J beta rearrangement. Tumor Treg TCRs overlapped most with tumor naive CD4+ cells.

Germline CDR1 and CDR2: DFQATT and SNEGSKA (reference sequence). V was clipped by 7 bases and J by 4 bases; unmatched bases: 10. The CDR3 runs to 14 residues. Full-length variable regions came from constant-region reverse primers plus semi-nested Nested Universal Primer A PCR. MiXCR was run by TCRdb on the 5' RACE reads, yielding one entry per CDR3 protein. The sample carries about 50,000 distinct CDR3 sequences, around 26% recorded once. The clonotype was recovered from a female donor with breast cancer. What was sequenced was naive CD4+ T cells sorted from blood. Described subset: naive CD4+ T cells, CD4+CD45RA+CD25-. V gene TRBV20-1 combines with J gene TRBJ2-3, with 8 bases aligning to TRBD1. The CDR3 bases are TGCAGTGTTCACTCAGGGGGCGGATCAGATACGCAGTATTTT. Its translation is CSVHSGGGSDTQYF.